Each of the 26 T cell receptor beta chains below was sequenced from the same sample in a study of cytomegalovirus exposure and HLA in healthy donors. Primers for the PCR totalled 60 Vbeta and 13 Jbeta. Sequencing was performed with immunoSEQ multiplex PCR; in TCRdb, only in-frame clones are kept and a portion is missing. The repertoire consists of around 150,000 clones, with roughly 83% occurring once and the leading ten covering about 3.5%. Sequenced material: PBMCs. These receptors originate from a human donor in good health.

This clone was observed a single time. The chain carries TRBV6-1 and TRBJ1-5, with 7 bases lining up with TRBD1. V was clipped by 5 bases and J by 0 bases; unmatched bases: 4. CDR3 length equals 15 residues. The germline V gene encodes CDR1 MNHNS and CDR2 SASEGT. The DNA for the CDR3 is TGTGCCAGCAGTAAGGGACAGCATAGCAATCAGCCCCAGCATTTT. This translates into CASSKGQHSNQPQHF.

The CDR3 loop reads CASSVRPPGQNYEQYF. The DNA for the CDR3 is TGTGCCAGCAGCGTACGTCCTCCGGGACAGAACTACGAGCAGTACTTC. The chain combines TRBV5-8 with TRBJ2-7, with 7 bases matching TRBD1. CDR3 size: 16 residues. The J segment lost 3 bases and the V segment lost 4 bases, leaving 13 bases of the junction unmatched. Germline V gene lookup returns CDR1 SGHTS and CDR2 YDEGEE.

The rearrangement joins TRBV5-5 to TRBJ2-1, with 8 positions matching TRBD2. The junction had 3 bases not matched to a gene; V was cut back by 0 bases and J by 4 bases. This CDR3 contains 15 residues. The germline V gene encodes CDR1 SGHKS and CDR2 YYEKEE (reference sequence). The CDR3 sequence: CASSLGGGSYNEQFF. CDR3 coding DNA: TGTGCCAGCAGCTTGGGCGGGGGGTCGTACAATGAGCAGTTCTTC.

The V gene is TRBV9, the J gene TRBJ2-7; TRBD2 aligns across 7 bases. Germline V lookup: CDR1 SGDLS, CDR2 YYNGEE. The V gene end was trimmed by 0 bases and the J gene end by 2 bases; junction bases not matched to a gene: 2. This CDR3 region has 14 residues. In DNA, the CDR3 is TGTGCCAGCAGCGTAGGGGGGGGTCCCTACGAGCAGTACTTC. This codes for CASSVGGGPYEQYF.

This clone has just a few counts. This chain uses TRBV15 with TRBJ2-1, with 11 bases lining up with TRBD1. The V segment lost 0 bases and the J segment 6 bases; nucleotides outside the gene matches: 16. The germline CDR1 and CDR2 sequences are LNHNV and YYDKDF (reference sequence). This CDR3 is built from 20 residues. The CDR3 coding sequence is TGTGCCACCAGCAGAGACCGCCGGGACAGGGGGGGTAGTGTCGGCAATGAGCAGTTCTTC. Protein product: CATSRDRRDRGGSVGNEQFF.

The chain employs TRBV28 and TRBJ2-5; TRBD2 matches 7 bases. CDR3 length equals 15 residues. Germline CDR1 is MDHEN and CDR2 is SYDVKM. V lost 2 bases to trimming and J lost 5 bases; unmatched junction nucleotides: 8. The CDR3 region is CASSLPGLPRETQYF. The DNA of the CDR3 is TGTGCCAGCAGTTTACCGGGACTACCTCGGGAGACCCAGTACTTC.

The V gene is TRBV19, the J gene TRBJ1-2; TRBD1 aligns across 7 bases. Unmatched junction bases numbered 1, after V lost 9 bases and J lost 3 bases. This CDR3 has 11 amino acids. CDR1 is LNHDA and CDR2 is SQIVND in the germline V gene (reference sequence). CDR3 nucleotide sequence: TGTGCCAGCGGACAGGACTATGGCTACACCTTC. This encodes CASGQDYGYTF.

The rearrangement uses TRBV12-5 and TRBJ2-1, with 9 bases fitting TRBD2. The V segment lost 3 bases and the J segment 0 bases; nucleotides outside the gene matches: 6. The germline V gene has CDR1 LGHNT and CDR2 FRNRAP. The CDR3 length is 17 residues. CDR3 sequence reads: CASGFGTSRSSYNEQFF. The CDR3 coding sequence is TGTGCTAGTGGTTTCGGGACTAGCAGGAGCTCCTACAATGAGCAGTTCTTC.

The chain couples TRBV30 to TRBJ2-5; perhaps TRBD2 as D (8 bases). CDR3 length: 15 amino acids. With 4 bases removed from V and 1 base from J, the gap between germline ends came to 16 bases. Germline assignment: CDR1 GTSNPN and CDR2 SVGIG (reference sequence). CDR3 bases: TGTGCCTGGACGGGAGGGGGCGACCTCCAAGAGACCCAGTACTTC. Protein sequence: CAWTGGGDLQETQYF.

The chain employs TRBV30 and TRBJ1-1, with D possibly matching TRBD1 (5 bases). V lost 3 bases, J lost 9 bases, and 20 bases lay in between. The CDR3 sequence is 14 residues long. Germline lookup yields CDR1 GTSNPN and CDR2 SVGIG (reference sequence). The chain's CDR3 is CAWRRVQAEGKAFF. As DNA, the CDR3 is TGTGCCTGGAGAAGAGTACAGGCCGAAGGTAAAGCTTTCTTT.

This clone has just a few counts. CDR3 in DNA: TGTGCCAGCAGCCACCTCACGGTAGCGGGAGAGTTTGAGCAGTTCTTC. Translating it yields CASSHLTVAGEFEQFF. The chain uses TRBV4-2 and TRBJ2-1; 9 bases are shared with TRBD2. V was clipped by 3 bases and J by 9 bases; unmatched bases: 12. This CDR3 comprises 16 residues. Germline V CDR1 and CDR2: LGHNA, YNFKEQ.

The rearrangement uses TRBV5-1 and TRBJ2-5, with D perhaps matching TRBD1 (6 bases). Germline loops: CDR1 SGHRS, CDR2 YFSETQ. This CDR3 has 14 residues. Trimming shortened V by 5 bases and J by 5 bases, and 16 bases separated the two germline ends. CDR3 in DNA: TGCGCCAGCAGGGAGGCAGGGGTCGGGGAGACCCAGTACTTC. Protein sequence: CASREAGVGETQYF. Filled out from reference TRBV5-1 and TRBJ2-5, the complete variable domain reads KAGVTQTPRYLIKTRGQQVTLSCSPISGHRSVSWYQQTPGQGLQFLFEYFSETQRNKGNFPGRFSGRQFSNSRSEMNVSTLELGDSALYLCASREAGVGETQYFGPGTRLLVL.

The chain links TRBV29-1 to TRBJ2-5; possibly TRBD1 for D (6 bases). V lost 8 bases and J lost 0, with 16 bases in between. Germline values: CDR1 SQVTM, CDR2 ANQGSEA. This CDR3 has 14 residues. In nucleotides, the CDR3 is TGCAGCTACATCCGGACAGACTACCAAGAGACCCAGTACTTC. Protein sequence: CSYIRTDYQETQYF.

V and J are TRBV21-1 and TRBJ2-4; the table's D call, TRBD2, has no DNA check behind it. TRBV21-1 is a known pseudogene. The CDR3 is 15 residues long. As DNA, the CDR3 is TGTGCCAGCAGCCCCCCCGGGGGGGCGAGAAACATTCAGTACTTC. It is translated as CASSPPGGARNIQYF.

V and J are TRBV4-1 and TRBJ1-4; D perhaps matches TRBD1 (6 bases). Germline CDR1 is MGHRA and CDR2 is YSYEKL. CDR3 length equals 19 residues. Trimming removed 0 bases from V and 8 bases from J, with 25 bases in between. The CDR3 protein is CASSQDLRPGAMVKEKLFF. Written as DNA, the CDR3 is TGCGCCAGCAGCCAAGATTTGCGGCCAGGGGCTATGGTGAAGGAAAAACTGTTTTTT.

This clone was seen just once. CDR3 DNA: TGTGCCCCGTTCCACAGGGAATCCCAGTTATATCCCCCTGAAGCTTTCTTT. As protein: CAPFHRESQLYPPEAFF. V is TRBV7-7 and J is TRBJ1-1, with a possible D match to TRBD1 (6 bases). The CDR3 is made up of 17 amino acids. Germline-derived CDR1 and CDR2 are SSHAT and FNYEAQ (reference sequence). The V gene lost 11 bases and the J gene lost 6 bases, with 31 bases spanning the gap.

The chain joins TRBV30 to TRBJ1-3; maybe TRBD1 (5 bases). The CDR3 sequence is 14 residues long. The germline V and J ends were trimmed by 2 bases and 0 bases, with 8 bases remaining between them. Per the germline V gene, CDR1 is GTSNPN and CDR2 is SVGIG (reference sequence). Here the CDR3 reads CAWSPDSSGNTIYF. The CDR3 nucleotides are TGTGCCTGGAGTCCTGACAGCTCTGGAAACACCATATATTTT.

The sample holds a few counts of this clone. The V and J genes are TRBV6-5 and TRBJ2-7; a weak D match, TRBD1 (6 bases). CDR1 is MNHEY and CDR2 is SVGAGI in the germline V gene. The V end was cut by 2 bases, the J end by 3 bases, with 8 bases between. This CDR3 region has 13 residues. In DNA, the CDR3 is TGTGCCAGCAGTTACCTACAGGGCTACGAGCAGTACTTC. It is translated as CASSYLQGYEQYF.

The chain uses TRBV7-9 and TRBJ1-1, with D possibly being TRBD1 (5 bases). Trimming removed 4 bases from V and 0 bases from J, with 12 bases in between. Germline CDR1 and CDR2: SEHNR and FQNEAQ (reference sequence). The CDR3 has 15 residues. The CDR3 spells CASSSVGGVNTEAFF. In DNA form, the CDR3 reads TGTGCCAGCAGCTCTGTCGGGGGGGTGAACACTGAAGCTTTCTTT.

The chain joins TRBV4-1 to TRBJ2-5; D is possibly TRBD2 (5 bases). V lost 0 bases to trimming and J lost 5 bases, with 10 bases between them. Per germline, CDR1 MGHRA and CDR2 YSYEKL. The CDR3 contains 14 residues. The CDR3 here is CASSQDASYETQYF. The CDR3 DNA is TGCGCCAGCAGCCAAGATGCTAGCTATGAGACCCAGTACTTC.

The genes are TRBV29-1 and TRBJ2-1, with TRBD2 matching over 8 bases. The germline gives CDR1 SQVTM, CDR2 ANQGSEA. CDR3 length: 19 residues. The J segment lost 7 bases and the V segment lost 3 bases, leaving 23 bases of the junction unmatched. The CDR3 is CSVDHPNPTTSGGTNEQFF. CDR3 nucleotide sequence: TGCAGCGTTGACCACCCGAACCCCACTACTAGCGGCGGGACGAATGAGCAGTTCTTC.

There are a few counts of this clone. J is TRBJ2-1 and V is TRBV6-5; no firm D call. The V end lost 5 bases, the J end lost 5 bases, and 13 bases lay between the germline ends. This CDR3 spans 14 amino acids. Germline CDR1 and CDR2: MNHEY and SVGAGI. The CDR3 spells CASSPPGPNNEQFF. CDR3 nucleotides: TGTGCCAGCAGTCCTCCTGGGCCAAACAATGAGCAGTTCTTC.

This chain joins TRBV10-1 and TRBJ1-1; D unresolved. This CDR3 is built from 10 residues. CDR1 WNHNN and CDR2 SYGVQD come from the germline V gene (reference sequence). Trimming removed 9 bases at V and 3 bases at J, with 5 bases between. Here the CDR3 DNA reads TGCGCCAGTCTCCACACTGAAGCTTTCTTT. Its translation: CASLHTEAFF.

This CDR3 reads CTSSQEDRGISYEQYF. In DNA form, the CDR3 reads TGCACCAGCAGCCAAGAGGACAGGGGGATCTCCTACGAGCAGTACTTC. This rearrangement joins TRBV1 to TRBJ2-7; the table's D call of TRBD1 was not tested on the DNA. TRBV1 is termed a pseudogene. There are 16 residues in the CDR3.

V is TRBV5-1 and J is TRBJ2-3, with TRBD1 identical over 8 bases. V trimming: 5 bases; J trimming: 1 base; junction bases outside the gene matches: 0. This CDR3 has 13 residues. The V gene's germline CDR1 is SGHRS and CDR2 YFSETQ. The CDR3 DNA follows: TGCGCCAGCAGGACAGGGGGCACAGATACGCAGTATTTT. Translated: CASRTGGTDTQYF.

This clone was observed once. The CDR3 reads CASRSARTGVDETQYF. The CDR3 region has the DNA TGTGCCAGTCGTTCAGCGCGGACAGGGGTGGACGAGACCCAGTACTTC. This sequence joins TRBV19 and TRBJ2-5; 9 bases map to TRBD1. CDR1 and CDR2 from the germline V gene are LNHDA and SQIVND (reference sequence). This CDR3 is 16 amino acids long. V gave up 8 bases and J gave up 5 bases; unmatched junction bases: 15.